The 18 T cell receptor beta chains in this list originate from one sample, sequenced in a study of blood T cells in healthy people across ages. Through a sample-barcoded 5' primer and a J-beta primer mix, a second PCR was run for roughly 7 to 11 cycles. TCRdb re-analysed the 5' RACE reads in MiXCR, keeping a single row per CDR3 protein. The table records hundreds of thousands of distinct CDR3 sequences, about 30% of them present only once. The sequencing input was blood. The origin of the receptors is a woman older than 75 in good health.

This clonotype was recorded many times. The rearrangement links TRBV20-1 to TRBJ2-1, with 13 bases lining up with TRBD2. CDR3 size: 16 residues. After removal of 0 bases from V and 10 bases from J, the junction contained 9 bases not matched to a gene. Per germline, CDR1 DFQATT and CDR2 SNEGSKA (reference sequence). The CDR3 DNA sequence: TGCAGTGCTAGAGATAGGAGACTAGCGGGGGGCGGCGAGCAGTTCTTC. Protein: CSARDRRLAGGGEQFF.

About this clonotype itself: One base away lies a much larger clone, so this may be a sequencing read error. The rearrangement joins TRBV7-9 to TRBJ2-1; a possible D gene is TRBD2 (5 bases). This CDR3 has 18 amino acids. CDR1 and CDR2 from the germline V gene are SEHNR and FQNEAQ (reference sequence). The CDR3 protein is CASSTPRKSGFSYNGQFF. The CDR3 DNA sequence: TGTGCCAGCAGCACCCCACGCAAGTCGGGGTTCTCCTACAATGGGCAGTTCTTC.

In this sample, this clonotype turned up a few times. One junction end does not reproduce the germline sequence, and a read error may be involved. The chain joins TRBV30 to TRBJ2-5, with D unresolved. The length of the CDR3 is 12 residues. Germline loops: CDR1 GTSNPN, CDR2 SVGIG (reference sequence). CDR3 DNA: TGTGCCTGGAGTTTGGACCAGGAGACCCAGTACTTC. It codes for CAWSLDQETQYF.

This clonotype was seen a handful of times. The chain recombines TRBV10-3 with TRBJ1-2, with TRBD1 matching 7 bases. Germline V gene lookup returns CDR1 ENHRY and CDR2 SYGVKD. This CDR3 has 16 amino acids. J lost 0 bases, V lost 3 bases, and 7 bases had no gene match. CDR3: CAISEATGTANYGYTF. The DNA of the CDR3 is TGTGCCATCAGTGAAGCTACCGGGACAGCTAACTATGGCTACACCTTC.

The CDR3, as DNA: TGTGCCAGCAGCTTTCGACAGGGGGGAGATACGCAGTATTTT. Translating it yields CASSFRQGGDTQYF. The chain combines TRBV7-2 with TRBJ2-3; 9 nucleotides match TRBD1. CDR3 length: 14 amino acids. The germline V gene has CDR1 SGHTA and CDR2 FQGNSA. V was clipped by 3 bases and J by 5 bases; unmatched bases: 3.

Remarks on this clonotype: A junction boundary mismatches the germline segment, possibly from a read error. The J gene is TRBJ2-5, the V gene TRBV6-2 or TRBV6-3; 9 bases are shared with TRBD2. Germline V lookup: CDR1 MNHEY, CDR2 SVGEGT. The CDR3 spans 14 residues. In DNA form, the CDR3 reads TGTGACAGCAGAATGGCGGGGGGGGGAAAGACCCAGTACTTC. It specifies CDSRMAGGGKTQYF.

The chain links TRBV7-2 to TRBJ1-3, with 7 bases matching TRBD1. The CDR3 runs to 17 residues. Germline lookup yields CDR1 SGHTA and CDR2 FQGNSA. The junction had 11 bases not matched to a gene; V was cut back by 6 bases and J by 0 bases. CDR3 loop: CASSLLQGTNSGNTIYF. CDR3 nucleotides: TGTGCCAGCAGTTTGCTACAGGGGACAAACTCTGGAAACACCATATATTTT.

This clonotype was seen a few times. Being one base from a much bigger clone, this may be a read error. V gene TRBV7-2 combines with J gene TRBJ2-6, with D perhaps given as TRBD1 or TRBD2 (6 bases each). The CDR3 has 15 residues. Germline V gene sequence: CDR1 SGHTA, CDR2 FQGNSA. The CDR3 DNA reads as TGTGCCAGCAGCTCCCGGGGGCGAGGGGCCAACGTCCGGACTTTC. Encoded protein: CASSSRGRGANVRTF.

Points on this clonotype: A much larger clone lies one base from this, so it may be a read error. V gene TRBV5-5 combines with J gene TRBJ2-7, with 7 bases fitting TRBD1. The CDR3 consists of 15 residues. Looked up from germline, CDR1 is SGHKS and CDR2 is YYEKEE (reference sequence). The junction had 6 bases not matched to a gene; V was cut back by 0 bases and J by 3 bases. This chain's CDR3 is CASSLALRQGYEQYF. The CDR3 bases are TGTGCCAGCAGCTTGGCCCTGAGACAGGGCTACGAGCAGTACTTC.

Points on this clonotype: With a much larger clone just one base away, this may be a read error. The J gene is TRBJ1-5, the V gene TRBV6-6; TRBD1 might be the D (6 bases). This CDR3 is 15 amino acids long. Germline CDR1 MNHNY, CDR2 SVGAGI (reference sequence). V shed 5 bases and J shed 6 bases, with 17 bases lying between them. The CDR3 is CASSKAQGTGQPQHF. The CDR3 bases are TGTGCCAGCAGTAAGGCCCAGGGGACCGGTCAGCCCCAGCATTTT.

This clonotype was seen only a few times. The chain has TRBV11-2 and TRBJ1-1; a weak D match, TRBD1 (5 bases). The CDR3 has 13 amino acids. CDR1 and CDR2 from the germline V gene are SGHAT and FQNNGV. Trimming shortened V by 5 bases and J by 10 bases, and 17 bases separated the two germline ends. CDR3 residues: CASSPRVGEVAFF. The CDR3 region has the DNA TGTGCCAGCAGCCCCCGGGTAGGGGAGGTAGCTTTCTTT.

With regard to this clonotype: An end of the junction differs from the germline gene, which may be a read error. The chain carries TRBV7-2 and TRBJ1-2; 8 bases match TRBD1. The CDR3 totals 14 residues. CDR1 is SGHTA, CDR2 FQGNSA, per germline. This CDR3 is CASSLEGTGYGHTF. The DNA of the CDR3 is TGTGCCAGCAGCTTAGAAGGGACAGGCTATGGCCACACCTTC.

The chain uses TRBV7-9 and TRBJ1-1; a possible D gene is TRBD1 (5 bases). Germline CDR1 SEHNR, CDR2 FQNEAQ (reference sequence). Trimming took off 3 bases at V and 6 bases at J, with 14 bases between the two ends. This CDR3 comprises 14 residues. CDR3 in amino acids: CASSLRQPVAEAFF. The CDR3 region has the DNA TGTGCCAGCAGCTTGCGACAGCCCGTTGCTGAAGCTTTCTTT.

The V gene is TRBV18, the J gene TRBJ2-7; D is unresolved. Trimming shortened V by 3 bases and J by 1 base, and 4 bases separated the two germline ends. The CDR3 loop spans 12 amino acids. CDR1 and CDR2 (germline): KGHSH, LQKENI. The CDR3 sequence: CASSPASYEQYF. The CDR3 DNA sequence: TGTGCCAGCTCACCGGCTTCCTACGAGCAGTACTTC. Full variable domain (outside the CDR3, taken from reference TRBV18 and TRBJ2-7): NAGVMQNPRHLVRRRGQEARLRCSPMKGHSHVYWYRQLPEEGLKFMVYLQKENIIDESGMPKERFSAEFPKEGPSILRIQQVVRGDSAAYFCASSPASYEQYFGPGTRLTVT.

This clonotype occurred many times. The rearrangement joins TRBV4-2 to TRBJ2-7; 8 bases are shared with TRBD2. J gave up 2 bases and V 5 bases, and 5 bases lay outside the gene matches. Per the germline V gene, CDR1 is LGHNA and CDR2 is YNFKEQ. There are 14 residues in the CDR3. CDR3 region: CASSKSGSTYEQYF. CDR3 in DNA: TGTGCCAGCAGCAAAAGCGGGAGTACCTACGAGCAGTACTTC.

Concerning this clonotype: At one end the junction does not follow the germline gene, possibly because of a read error. This chain uses TRBV11-1 with TRBJ2-3; maybe TRBD2 (6 bases). Germline V CDR1 and CDR2: SGHAT, FQDESV (reference sequence). This CDR3 contains 13 residues. For the CDR3, the DNA is TGTGCCAGCGGCTTGGGACTCACAGATACGCAGTATTTT. Protein: CASGLGLTDTQYF.

Of note for this clonotype: The junction does not match germline at one end; this may be a read error. The rearrangement uses TRBV7-2 and TRBJ1-2, with D maybe TRBD1 (6 bases). The CDR3 loop spans 13 amino acids. The germline V gene encodes CDR1 SGHTA and CDR2 FQGNSA. In DNA, the CDR3 is TGTGCCGGCAGCCCCACCACAGGGTATGGCTACACCTTC. This encodes CAGSPTTGYGYTF.

This clonotype was seen ten or more times. The chain links TRBV10-1 to TRBJ2-7; D gene ambiguous. CDR3 size: 15 residues. The germline V gene has CDR1 WNHNN and CDR2 SYGVQD (reference sequence). Trimming took 3 bases from V and 4 from J, leaving 16 bases between them. The CDR3 nucleotides read TGCGCCAGCAGTGATAGTCAGTCTGACCCGTACGAGCAGTACTTC. Translated, it gives CASSDSQSDPYEQYF.